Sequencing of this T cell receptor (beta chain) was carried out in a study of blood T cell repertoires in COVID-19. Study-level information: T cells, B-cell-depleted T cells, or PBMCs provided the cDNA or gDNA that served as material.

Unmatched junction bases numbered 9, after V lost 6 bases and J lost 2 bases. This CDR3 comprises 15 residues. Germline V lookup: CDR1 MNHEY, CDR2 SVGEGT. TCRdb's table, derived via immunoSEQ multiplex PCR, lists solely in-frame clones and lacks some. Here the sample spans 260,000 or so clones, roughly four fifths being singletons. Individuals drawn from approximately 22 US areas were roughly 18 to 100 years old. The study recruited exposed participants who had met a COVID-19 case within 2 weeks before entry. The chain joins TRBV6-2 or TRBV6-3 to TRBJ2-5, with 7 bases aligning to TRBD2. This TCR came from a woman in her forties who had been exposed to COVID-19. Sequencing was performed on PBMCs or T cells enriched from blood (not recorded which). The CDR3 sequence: CASSNLGGRQETQYF. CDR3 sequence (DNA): TGTGCCAGCAGCAACCTCGGCGGGAGACAAGAGACCCAGTACTTC.